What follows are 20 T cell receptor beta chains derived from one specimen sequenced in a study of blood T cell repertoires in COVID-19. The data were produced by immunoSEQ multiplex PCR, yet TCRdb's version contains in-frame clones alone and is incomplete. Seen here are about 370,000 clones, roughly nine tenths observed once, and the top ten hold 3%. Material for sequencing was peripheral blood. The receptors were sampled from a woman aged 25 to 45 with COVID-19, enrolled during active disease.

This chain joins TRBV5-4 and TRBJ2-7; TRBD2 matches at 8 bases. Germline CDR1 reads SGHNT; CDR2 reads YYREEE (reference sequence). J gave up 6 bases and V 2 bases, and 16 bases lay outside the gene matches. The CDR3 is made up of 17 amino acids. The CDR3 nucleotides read TGTGCCAGCAGCTTCGGCCTAGCGGGCCGACCGCCCGCCGAGCAGTACGTC. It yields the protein CASSFGLAGRPPAEQYV.

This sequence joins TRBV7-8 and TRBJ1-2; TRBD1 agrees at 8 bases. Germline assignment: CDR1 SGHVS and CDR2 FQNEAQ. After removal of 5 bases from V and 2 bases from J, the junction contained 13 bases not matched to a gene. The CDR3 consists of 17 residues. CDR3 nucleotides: TGTGCCAGCAGCGCTCTGCAGGGGGCGCGGGTGAACTATGGCTACACCTTC. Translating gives CASSALQGARVNYGYTF.

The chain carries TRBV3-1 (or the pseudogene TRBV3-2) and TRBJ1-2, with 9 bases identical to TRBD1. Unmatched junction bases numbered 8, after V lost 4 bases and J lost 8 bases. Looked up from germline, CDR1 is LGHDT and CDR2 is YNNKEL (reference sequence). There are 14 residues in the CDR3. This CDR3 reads CASSPSGQGMGYTF. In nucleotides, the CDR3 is TGTGCCAGCAGCCCCAGTGGACAGGGGATGGGCTACACCTTC.

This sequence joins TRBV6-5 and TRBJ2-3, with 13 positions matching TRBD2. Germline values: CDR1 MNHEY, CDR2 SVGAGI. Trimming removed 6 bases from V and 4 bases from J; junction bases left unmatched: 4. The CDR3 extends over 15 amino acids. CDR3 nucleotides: TGTGCCAGCAGCCCACTAGCGGGGGGGGCAGATACGCAGTATTTT. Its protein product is CASSPLAGGADTQYF.

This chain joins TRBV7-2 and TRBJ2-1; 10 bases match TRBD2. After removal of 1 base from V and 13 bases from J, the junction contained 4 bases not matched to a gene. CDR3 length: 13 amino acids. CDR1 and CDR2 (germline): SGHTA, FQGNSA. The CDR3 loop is CASSLEREGNQFF. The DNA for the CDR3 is TGTGCCAGCAGCTTAGAGCGGGAGGGGAATCAGTTCTTC. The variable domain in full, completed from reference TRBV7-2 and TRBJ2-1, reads GAGVSQSPSNKVTEKGKDVELRCDPISGHTALYWYRQSLGQGLEFLIYFQGNSAPDKSGLPSDRFSAERTGGSVSTLTIQRTQQEDSAVYLCASSLEREGNQFFGPGTRLTVL.

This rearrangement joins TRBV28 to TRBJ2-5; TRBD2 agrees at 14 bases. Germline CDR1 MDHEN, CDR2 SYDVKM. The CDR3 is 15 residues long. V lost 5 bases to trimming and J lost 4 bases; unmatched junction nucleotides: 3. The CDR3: CASSPGLAGAETQYF. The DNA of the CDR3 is TGTGCCAGCAGTCCGGGACTAGCGGGGGCAGAGACCCAGTACTTC.

Here the CDR3 reads CASAGQVTSYEQYV. The CDR3 nucleotides are TGTGCCAGCGCCGGACAGGTAACCTCCTACGAGCAGTACGTC. J is TRBJ2-7 and V is TRBV6-5, with 7 positions matching TRBD1. The CDR3 is 14 amino acids. Trimming removed 8 bases from V and 0 bases from J; junction bases left unmatched: 7. Germline V lookup: CDR1 MNHEY, CDR2 SVGAGI.

The CDR3, as DNA: TGTGCCAGCAGCACCGGACTAGCGGGAGTGAATGAGCAGTTCTTC. Its translation: CASSTGLAGVNEQFF. The rearrangement uses TRBV7-9 and TRBJ2-1; TRBD2 aligns across 13 bases. The CDR3 covers 15 residues. Germline assignment: CDR1 SEHNR and CDR2 FQNEAQ (reference sequence). J gave up 7 bases and V 5 bases, and 5 bases lay outside the gene matches.

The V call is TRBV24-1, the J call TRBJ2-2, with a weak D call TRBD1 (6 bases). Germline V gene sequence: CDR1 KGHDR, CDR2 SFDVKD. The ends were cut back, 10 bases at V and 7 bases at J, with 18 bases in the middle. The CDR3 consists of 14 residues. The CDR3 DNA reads TGTGCCACGCAACGGACAGCAGAATTCGGGGAGCTGTTTTTT. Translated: CATQRTAEFGELFF.

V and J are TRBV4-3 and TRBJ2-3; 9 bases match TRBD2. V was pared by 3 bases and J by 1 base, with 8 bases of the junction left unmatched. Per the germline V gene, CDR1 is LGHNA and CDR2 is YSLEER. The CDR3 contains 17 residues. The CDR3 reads CASSHGLGGGGTDTQYF. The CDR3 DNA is TGCGCCAGCAGCCACGGACTAGGCGGGGGGGGCACAGATACGCAGTATTTT.

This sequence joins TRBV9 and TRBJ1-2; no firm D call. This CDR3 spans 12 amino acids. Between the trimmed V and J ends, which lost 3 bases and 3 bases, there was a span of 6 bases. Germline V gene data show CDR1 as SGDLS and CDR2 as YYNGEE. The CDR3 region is CASSAGYYGYTF. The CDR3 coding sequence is TGTGCCAGCAGCGCAGGTTACTATGGCTACACCTTC.

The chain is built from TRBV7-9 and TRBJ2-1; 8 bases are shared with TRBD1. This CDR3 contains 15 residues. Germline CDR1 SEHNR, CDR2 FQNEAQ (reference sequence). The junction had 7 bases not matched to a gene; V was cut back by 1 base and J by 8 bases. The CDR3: CASSLVQGALDEQFF. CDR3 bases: TGTGCCAGCAGCTTAGTCCAGGGGGCCTTGGATGAGCAGTTCTTC.

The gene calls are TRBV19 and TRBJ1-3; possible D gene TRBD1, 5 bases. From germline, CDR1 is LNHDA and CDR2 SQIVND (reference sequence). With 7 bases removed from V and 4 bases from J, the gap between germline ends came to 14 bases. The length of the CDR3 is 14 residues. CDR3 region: CASKMTASGNTIYF. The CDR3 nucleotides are TGTGCCAGTAAAATGACAGCGTCCGGAAACACCATATATTTT.

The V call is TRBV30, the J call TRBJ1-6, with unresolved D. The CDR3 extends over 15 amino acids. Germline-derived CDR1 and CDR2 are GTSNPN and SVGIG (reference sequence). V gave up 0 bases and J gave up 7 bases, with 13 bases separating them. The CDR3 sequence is CAWSVRSRGNSPLHF. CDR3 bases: TGTGCCTGGAGTGTGCGTAGCCGGGGAAATTCACCCCTCCACTTT.

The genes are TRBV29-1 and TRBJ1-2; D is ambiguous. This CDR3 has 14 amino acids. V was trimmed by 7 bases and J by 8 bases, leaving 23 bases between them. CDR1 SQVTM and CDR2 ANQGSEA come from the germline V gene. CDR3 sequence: CSAPDGRPPRGYTF. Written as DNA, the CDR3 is TGCAGCGCTCCGGACGGGAGACCTCCCCGCGGCTACACCTTC.

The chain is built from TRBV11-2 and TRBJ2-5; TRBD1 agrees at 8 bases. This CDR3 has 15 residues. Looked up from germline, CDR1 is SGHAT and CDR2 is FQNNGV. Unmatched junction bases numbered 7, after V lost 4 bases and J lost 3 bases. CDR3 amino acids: CASSSLRGLEETQYF. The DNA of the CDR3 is TGTGCCAGCAGCTCCCTCAGGGGGCTAGAAGAGACCCAGTACTTC. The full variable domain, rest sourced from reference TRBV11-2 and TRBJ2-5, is EAGVAQSPRYKIIEKRQSVAFWCNPISGHATLYWYQQILGQGPKLLIQFQNNGVVDDSQLPKDRFSAERLKGVDSTLKIQPAKLEDSAVYLCASSSLRGLEETQYFGPGTRLLVL.

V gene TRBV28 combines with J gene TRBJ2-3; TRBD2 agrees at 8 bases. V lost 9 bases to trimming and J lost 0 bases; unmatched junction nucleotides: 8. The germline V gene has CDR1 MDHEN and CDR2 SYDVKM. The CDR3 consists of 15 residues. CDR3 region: CASSLGLASTDTQYF. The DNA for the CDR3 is TGTGCCAGTTCGCTAGGACTAGCAAGCACAGATACGCAGTATTTT.

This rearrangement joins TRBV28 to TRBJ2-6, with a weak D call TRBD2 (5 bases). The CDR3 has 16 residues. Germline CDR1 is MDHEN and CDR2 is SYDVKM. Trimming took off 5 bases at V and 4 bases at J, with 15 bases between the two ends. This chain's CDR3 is CASSAGEEAGANVLTF. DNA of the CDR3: TGTGCCAGCAGTGCCGGAGAGGAGGCAGGGGCCAACGTCCTGACTTTC.

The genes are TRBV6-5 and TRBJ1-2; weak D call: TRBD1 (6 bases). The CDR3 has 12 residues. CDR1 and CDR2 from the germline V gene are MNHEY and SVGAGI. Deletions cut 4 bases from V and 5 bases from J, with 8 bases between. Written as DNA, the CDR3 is TGTGCCAGCAGTTCAGGGGTGTATGGCTACACCTTC. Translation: CASSSGVYGYTF.

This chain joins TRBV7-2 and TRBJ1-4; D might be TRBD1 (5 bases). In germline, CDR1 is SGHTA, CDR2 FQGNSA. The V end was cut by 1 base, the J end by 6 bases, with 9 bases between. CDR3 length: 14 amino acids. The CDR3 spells CASSLGQLDEKLFF. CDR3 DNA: TGTGCCAGCAGCTTAGGACAGCTAGATGAAAAACTGTTTTTT.